These 31 T cell receptor beta chains originate from one sample sequenced in a study of response to subunit inactivated influenza vaccine. One entry per CDR3 protein results from TCRdb running MiXCR on the RT-PCR reads. The sample has around 190,000 distinct CDR3 sequences; about 15% are singletons. The source material was CD8+ T cells sorted from PBMCs, sampled about 5 days after vaccination. The receptors here all came from a man between 50 and 59 years old who received an inactivated influenza vaccine.

Concerning this clonotype itself: Its ends do not fully match the called genes, so a read error is possible. The chain links TRBV7-3 to TRBJ2-2, with unresolved D. Germline loops: CDR1 SGHTA, CDR2 FQGTGA. The CDR3 consists of 16 residues. CDR3 protein: CASGLSFIRNTGELFF. The DNA of the CDR3 is TGTGCCAGCGGCTTAAGTTTTATTAGGAACACCGGGGAGCTGTTTTTT.

CDR3 sequence (DNA): TGTGCCAGCAGCCTGAGGACAGGGATACACTACGAGCAGTACTTC. Encoded protein: CASSLRTGIHYEQYF. This chain uses TRBV7-8 with TRBJ2-7; the match to TRBD1 covers 8 bases. V shed 5 bases and J 3 bases; nucleotides not matched to a gene: 9. The V gene's germline CDR1 is SGHVS and CDR2 FQNEAQ. The CDR3 extends over 15 amino acids.

This clonotype was counted between two and nine times. The chain's CDR3 is CASSSILAGGADTQYF. The CDR3, as DNA: TGTGCCAGCAGTTCCATACTAGCGGGCGGGGCAGATACGCAGTATTTT. The gene calls are TRBV6-5 and TRBJ2-3; 9 bases fit TRBD2. Germline V lookup: CDR1 MNHEY, CDR2 SVGAGI. With 4 bases clipped from V and 4 bases from J, the junction kept 9 bases outside the gene matches. CDR3 size: 16 residues.

This CDR3 reads CSASTGVGGPYNEQFF. In DNA form, the CDR3 reads TGCAGTGCTAGTACCGGGGTCGGGGGACCCTACAATGAGCAGTTCTTC. The chain couples TRBV20-1 to TRBJ2-1; D is possibly TRBD2 (6 bases). Germline-derived CDR1 and CDR2 are DFQATT and SNEGSKA (reference sequence). This CDR3 has 16 amino acids. Trimming removed 3 bases from V and 2 bases from J, with 17 bases in between.

This rearrangement joins TRBV2 to TRBJ1-1, with 8 nucleotides matching TRBD1. The CDR3 length is 14 residues. Germline lookup yields CDR1 SNHLY and CDR2 FYNNEI. After removal of 3 bases from V and 4 bases from J, the junction contained 4 bases not matched to a gene. The chain's CDR3 is CASSDQGAITEAFF. The CDR3 DNA reads as TGTGCCAGCAGTGACCAGGGGGCCATCACTGAAGCTTTCTTT.

This clonotype was seen many times. The chain is built from TRBV12-3 or TRBV12-4 and TRBJ2-1; D is unclear. The CDR3 is made up of 12 amino acids. Trimming took off 2 bases at V and 9 bases at J, with 8 bases between the two ends. CDR3 region: CASSLPWGEQFF. Written as DNA, the CDR3 is TGTGCCAGCAGTTTACCGTGGGGTGAGCAGTTCTTC.

This chain links TRBV6-5 with TRBJ2-3, with a possible D match to TRBD2 (5 bases). Germline V gene sequence: CDR1 MNHEY, CDR2 SVGAGI. The CDR3 has 14 residues. The V end was cut by 6 bases, the J end by 5 bases, with 15 bases between. The CDR3 region is CASRLTSFLDTQYF. DNA for the CDR3: TGTGCCAGCAGACTTACTAGTTTTTTAGATACGCAGTATTTT.

This sequence joins TRBV3-1 and TRBJ2-1, with D unclear. The V gene lost 3 bases and the J gene lost 6 bases, with 9 bases spanning the gap. This CDR3 comprises 13 residues. The germline V gene has CDR1 LGHDT and CDR2 YNNKEL (reference sequence). CDR3 loop: CASSHPSGNEQFF. CDR3 DNA sequence: TGTGCCAGCAGCCATCCCTCAGGCAATGAGCAGTTCTTC.

This clonotype was observed a few times. The V call is TRBV27, the J call TRBJ2-1; 11 nucleotides match TRBD2. The CDR3 runs to 17 residues. The ends lost 7 bases at V and 2 bases at J; junction bases unmatched: 10. Germline CDR1 MNHEY, CDR2 SMNVEV (reference sequence). Here the CDR3 reads CASIGLAGGPPYNEQFF. Written as DNA, the CDR3 is TGTGCCAGCATCGGGCTAGCGGGAGGTCCTCCCTACAATGAGCAGTTCTTC.

V gene TRBV28 combines with J gene TRBJ2-7, with 11 bases matching TRBD2. The CDR3 extends over 14 amino acids. The J segment lost 9 bases and the V segment lost 6 bases, leaving 10 bases of the junction unmatched. Germline-derived CDR1 and CDR2 are MDHEN and SYDVKM. CDR3: CASSLGTSGARQYF. The CDR3 DNA reads TGTGCCAGCAGCCTCGGGACTAGCGGAGCCCGGCAGTACTTC.

This clonotype came up a few times. V usage is TRBV7-9 and J usage is TRBJ2-1; D is unresolved. Germline CDR1 is SEHNR and CDR2 is FQNEAQ (reference sequence). This CDR3 contains 14 residues. Trimming removed 1 base at V and 8 bases at J, with 12 bases between. The CDR3 region has the DNA TGTGCCAGCAGCTTAGTATCGCCTGGGTATGAGCAGTTCTTC. Amino acid sequence: CASSLVSPGYEQFF.

The genes are TRBV7-2 and TRBJ1-2; a weak D match, TRBD1 (5 bases). The germline CDR1 and CDR2 sequences are SGHTA and FQGNSA. This CDR3 is 15 amino acids long. Trimming pared 0 bases from V and 4 bases from J, leaving 12 bases between. CDR3: CASSLAGAASYGYTF. Written as DNA, the CDR3 is TGTGCCAGCAGCTTAGCAGGGGCAGCATCCTATGGCTACACCTTC. Full variable domain (rest looked up from reference TRBV7-2 and TRBJ1-2): GAGVSQSPSNKVTEKGKDVELRCDPISGHTALYWYRQSLGQGLEFLIYFQGNSAPDKSGLPSDRFSAERTGGSVSTLTIQRTQQEDSAVYLCASSLAGAASYGYTFGSGTRLTVV.

This clonotype occurred a few times. The chain employs TRBV5-8 and TRBJ2-1; D call uncertain. Trimming left V 6 bases short and J 3 bases short, with 7 bases between. The CDR3 runs 12 residues. Germline loops: CDR1 SGHTS, CDR2 YDEGEE. CDR3 in amino acids: CASNRDYNEQFF. The CDR3 region has the DNA TGTGCCAGCAATAGGGACTACAATGAGCAGTTCTTC.

The chain carries TRBV6-1 and TRBJ2-3; maybe TRBD1 (5 bases). V was pared by 1 base and J by 0 bases, with 11 bases between. Germline loops: CDR1 MNHNS, CDR2 SASEGT. CDR3 length equals 16 residues. The CDR3 DNA follows: TGTGCCAGCAGTGAAGAGACAGACCGTAGCACAGATACGCAGTATTTT. Translating it yields CASSEETDRSTDTQYF.

This clonotype showed up just a few times. This chain joins TRBV10-2 and TRBJ2-5, with D possibly being TRBD1 or TRBD2 (6 bases each). Looked up from germline, CDR1 is WSHSY and CDR2 is SAAADI. This CDR3 is built from 16 residues. Trimming took 3 bases from V and 5 from J, leaving 19 bases between them. This CDR3 is CASSDPLLGAGETQYF. CDR3 in DNA: TGCGCCAGCAGTGACCCCTTATTGGGGGCGGGGGAGACCCAGTACTTC.

The V and J genes are TRBV29-1 and TRBJ2-1; 12 bases are shared with TRBD2. This CDR3 has 15 residues. The germline V gene encodes CDR1 SQVTM and CDR2 ANQGSEA. The V gene end was trimmed by 6 bases and the J gene end by 9 bases; junction bases not matched to a gene: 12. The CDR3 spells CSVELLAGGRSEQFF. The CDR3 nucleotides are TGCAGCGTCGAACTACTAGCGGGGGGACGGAGTGAGCAGTTCTTC.

This rearrangement joins TRBV4-1 to TRBJ2-3; D might be TRBD1 or TRBD2, each matching 5 bases. Germline V gene sequence: CDR1 MGHRA, CDR2 YSYEKL. The CDR3 is made up of 15 amino acids. V lost 0 bases and J lost 0, with 7 bases in between. The CDR3 spells CASSQDGASTDTQYF. The CDR3 DNA sequence: TGCGCCAGCAGCCAAGACGGGGCCAGCACAGATACGCAGTATTTT.

This clonotype was counted at least ten times. The gene calls are TRBV4-2 and TRBJ1-6; 10 bases are shared with TRBD1. V lost 3 bases to trimming and J lost 5 bases; unmatched junction nucleotides: 4. Per the germline V gene, CDR1 is LGHNA and CDR2 is YNFKEQ. The CDR3 length is 16 residues. CDR3 nucleotide sequence: TGTGCCAGCAGCCATCCCGGGACAGGGGATAATTCACCCCTCCACTTT. Translated, it gives CASSHPGTGDNSPLHF.

In this sample, this clonotype turned up many times. This chain uses TRBV20-1 with TRBJ2-2, with D perhaps TRBD1 or TRBD2 (5 bases each). V shed 6 bases and J shed 1 base, with 12 bases lying between them. Germline assignment: CDR1 DFQATT and CDR2 SNEGSKA (reference sequence). The CDR3 sequence is 14 residues long. The CDR3 here is CSAPQDWNTGELFF. CDR3 nucleotides: TGCAGTGCCCCACAGGACTGGAACACCGGGGAGCTGTTTTTT.

This clonotype was seen only a few times. J is TRBJ2-7 and V is TRBV20-1; no firm D call. The CDR3 is made up of 11 amino acids. Trimming cost V 4 bases and J 3 bases, with 7 bases left between them. The V gene's germline CDR1 is DFQATT and CDR2 SNEGSKA (reference sequence). The DNA of the CDR3 is TGCAGTGCTACTGGGGACTACGAGCAGTACTTC. Translation: CSATGDYEQYF.

This clonotype was seen only a few times. The chain employs TRBV6-2 or TRBV6-3 and TRBJ2-3; 10 bases are shared with TRBD1. CDR3 length: 21 amino acids. V lost 0 bases, J lost 2 bases, and 17 bases stayed unmatched. CDR1 is MNHEY, CDR2 SVGEGT, per germline. CDR3 protein: CASSYSDSGTGEGSVTDTQYF. The CDR3 DNA is TGTGCCAGCAGTTACTCAGACTCCGGGACAGGGGAAGGAAGCGTCACAGATACGCAGTATTTT.

This sequence joins TRBV11-2 and TRBJ2-6; a weak D match, TRBD1 (5 bases). Per germline, CDR1 SGHAT and CDR2 FQNNGV. The CDR3 contains 17 residues. V was pared by 3 bases and J by 1 base, with 13 bases between. Written as DNA, the CDR3 is TGTGCCAGCAGCTTTTGGACAAGGGTGTCTGGGGCCAACGTCCTGACTTTC. Its translation: CASSFWTRVSGANVLTF.

The sample holds a few counts of this clonotype. The rearrangement uses TRBV12-3 or TRBV12-4 and TRBJ2-3; 8 nucleotides line up with TRBD2. The CDR3 length is 14 residues. The trim removed 7 bases at V and 6 bases at J, leaving 9 bases unmatched. CDR3 loop: CASTGGGFWDTQYF. CDR3 in DNA: TGTGCCAGCACGGGGGGGGGGTTTTGGGATACGCAGTATTTT.

This clonotype was observed a few times. The gene calls are TRBV7-9 and TRBJ1-1; the D is unclear. CDR1 and CDR2 from the germline V gene are SEHNR and FQNEAQ (reference sequence). V lost 5 bases and J lost 5, with 6 bases in between. The CDR3 consists of 11 residues. CDR3: CASSQLTEAFF. The CDR3 DNA reads as TGTGCCAGCAGCCAACTTACTGAAGCTTTCTTT.

In its sample, this clonotype was seen many times. J is TRBJ2-5 and V is TRBV6-2 or TRBV6-3; 7 bases line up with TRBD2. Looked up from germline, CDR1 is MNHEY and CDR2 is SVGEGT. This CDR3 comprises 15 residues. V lost 3 bases and J lost 0; bases outside the gene matches: 4. CDR3 DNA sequence: TGTGCCAGCAGTTATCTAGCGGAAAACCAAGAGACCCAGTACTTC. Protein product: CASSYLAENQETQYF.

This clonotype was found once. V and J are TRBV28 and TRBJ1-2, with 7 bases lining up with TRBD1. Per the germline V gene, CDR1 is MDHEN and CDR2 is SYDVKM. The CDR3 runs 15 residues. V was clipped by 3 bases and J by 3 bases; unmatched bases: 7. The chain's CDR3 is CASSFLQGVYYGYTF. Here the CDR3 DNA reads TGTGCCAGCAGTTTCTTGCAGGGGGTTTACTATGGCTACACCTTC.

This clonotype has a handful of counts. The J gene is TRBJ2-7, the V gene TRBV5-1, with 8 bases lining up with TRBD1. CDR1 is SGHRS and CDR2 is YFSETQ in the germline V gene. With 4 bases clipped from V and 4 bases from J, the junction kept 4 bases outside the gene matches. The CDR3 extends over 13 amino acids. The CDR3 DNA reads TGCGCCAGCAGCCAGGGGGCATTTTACGAGCAGTACTTC. Residues: CASSQGAFYEQYF.

This clonotype was recorded a few times. The rearrangement links TRBV20-1 to TRBJ2-5; possibly TRBD2 for D (6 bases). V was shortened by 5 bases and J by 5 bases, with 15 bases between the two germline ends. Looked up from germline, CDR1 is DFQATT and CDR2 is SNEGSKA (reference sequence). The CDR3 sequence is 13 residues long. CDR3 coding DNA: TGCAGTGCTGCCGGGACTCGGCGGGAGACCCAGTACTTC. Protein: CSAAGTRRETQYF.

This sequence joins TRBV3-1 and TRBJ2-7; possible D gene TRBD1, 6 bases. The CDR3 runs to 11 residues. Germline CDR1 LGHDT, CDR2 YNNKEL (reference sequence). The germline V and J ends were trimmed by 3 bases and 7 bases, with 7 bases remaining between them. The CDR3 here is CASSHGQEQYF. The CDR3 coding sequence is TGTGCCAGCAGCCACGGACAGGAGCAGTACTTC.

This clonotype was picked up a small number of times. One end of the junction is discordant with germline, which a read error may explain. This rearrangement joins TRBV11-3 to TRBJ2-1, with 8 bases identical to TRBD2. Germline V gives CDR1 SGHNT, CDR2 YENEEA. The CDR3 has 16 residues. In nucleotides, the CDR3 is TGTGCCAGCAGTTTAGCGGGATCCAGCTCCTACAATGAGCAGTTCTTC. It specifies CASSLAGSSSYNEQFF.

V usage is TRBV29-1 and J usage is TRBJ2-1, with 9 bases matching TRBD2. The CDR3 has 14 residues. J gave up 7 bases and V 2 bases, and 6 bases lay outside the gene matches. In germline, CDR1 is SQVTM, CDR2 ANQGSEA. CDR3 bases: TGCAGCGTTGAACCTAGCGGGGTAGAGAATGAGCAGTTCTTC. It codes for CSVEPSGVENEQFF.